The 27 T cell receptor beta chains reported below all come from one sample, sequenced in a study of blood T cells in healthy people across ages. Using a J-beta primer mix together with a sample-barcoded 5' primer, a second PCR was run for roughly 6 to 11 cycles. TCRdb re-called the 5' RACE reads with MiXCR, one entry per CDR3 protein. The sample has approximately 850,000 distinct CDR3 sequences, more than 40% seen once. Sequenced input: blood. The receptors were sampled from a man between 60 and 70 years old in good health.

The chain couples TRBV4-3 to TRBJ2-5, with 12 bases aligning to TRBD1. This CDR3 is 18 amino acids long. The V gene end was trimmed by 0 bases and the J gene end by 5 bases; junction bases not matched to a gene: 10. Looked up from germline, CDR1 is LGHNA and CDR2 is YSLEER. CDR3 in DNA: TGCGCCAGCAGCCAAGAGTGGGGGGACAGGGGGCCAAGTGAGACCCAGTACTTC. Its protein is CASSQEWGDRGPSETQYF.

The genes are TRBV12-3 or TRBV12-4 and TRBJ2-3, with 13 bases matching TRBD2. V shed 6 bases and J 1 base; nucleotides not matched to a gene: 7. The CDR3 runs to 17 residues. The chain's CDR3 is CASSSQGTSGGTDTQYF. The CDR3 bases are TGTGCCAGCAGCTCACAAGGGACTAGCGGGGGCACAGATACGCAGTATTTT.

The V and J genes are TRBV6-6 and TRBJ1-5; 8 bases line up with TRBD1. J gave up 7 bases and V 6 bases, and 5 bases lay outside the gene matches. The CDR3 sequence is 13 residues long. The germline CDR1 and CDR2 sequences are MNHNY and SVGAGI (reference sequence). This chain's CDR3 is CASRGQVRQPQHF. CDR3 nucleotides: TGTGCCAGCAGGGGACAGGTCAGACAGCCCCAGCATTTT.

In DNA form, the CDR3 reads TGTGCCAGCAGCTTGGGGACAGGGGCCGAGACCCAGTACTTC. Protein: CASSLGTGAETQYF. The chain couples TRBV7-7 to TRBJ2-5, with 10 bases fitting TRBD1. The CDR3 is 14 residues long. Trimming at V came to 3 bases and at J to 5 bases, leaving 3 bases not matched to a gene. The V gene's germline CDR1 is SSHAT and CDR2 FNYEAQ (reference sequence).

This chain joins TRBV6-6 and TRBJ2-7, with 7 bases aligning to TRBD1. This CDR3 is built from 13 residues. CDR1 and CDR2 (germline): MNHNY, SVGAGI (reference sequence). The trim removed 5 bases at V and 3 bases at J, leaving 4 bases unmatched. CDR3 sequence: CASSKRQGYEQYF. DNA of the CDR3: TGTGCCAGCAGTAAGAGACAGGGCTACGAGCAGTACTTC.

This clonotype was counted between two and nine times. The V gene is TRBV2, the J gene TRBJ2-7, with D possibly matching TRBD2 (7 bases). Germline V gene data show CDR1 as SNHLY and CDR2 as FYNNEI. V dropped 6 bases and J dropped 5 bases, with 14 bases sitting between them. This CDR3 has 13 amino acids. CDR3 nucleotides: TGTGCCAGCAGGGGCAGGGGAGGGAACGAGCAGTACTTC. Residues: CASRGRGGNEQYF.

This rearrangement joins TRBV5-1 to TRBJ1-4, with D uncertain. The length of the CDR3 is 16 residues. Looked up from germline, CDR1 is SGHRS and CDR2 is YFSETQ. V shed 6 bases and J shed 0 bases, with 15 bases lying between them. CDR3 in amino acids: CASTQEGPATNEKLFF. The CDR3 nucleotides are TGCGCCAGCACTCAGGAAGGGCCAGCAACTAATGAAAAACTGTTTTTT. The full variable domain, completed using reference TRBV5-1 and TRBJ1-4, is KAGVTQTPRYLIKTRGQQVTLSCSPISGHRSVSWYQQTPGQGLQFLFEYFSETQRNKGNFPGRFSGRQFSNSRSEMNVSTLELGDSALYLCASTQEGPATNEKLFFGSGTQLSVL.

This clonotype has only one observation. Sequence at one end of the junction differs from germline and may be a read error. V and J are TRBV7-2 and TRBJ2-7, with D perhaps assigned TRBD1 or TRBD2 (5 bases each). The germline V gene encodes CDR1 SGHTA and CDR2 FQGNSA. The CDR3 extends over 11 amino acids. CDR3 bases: TGTGCCGGCAGCTTAGAGGGGCCCATGTACTTC. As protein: CAGSLEGPMYF. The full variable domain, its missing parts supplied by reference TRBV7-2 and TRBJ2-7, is GAGVSQSPSNKVTEKGKDVELRCDPISGHTALYWYRQSLGQGLEFLIYFQGNSAPDKSGLPSDRFSAERTGGSVSTLTIQRTQQEDSAVYLCAGSLEGPMYFGPGTRLTVT.

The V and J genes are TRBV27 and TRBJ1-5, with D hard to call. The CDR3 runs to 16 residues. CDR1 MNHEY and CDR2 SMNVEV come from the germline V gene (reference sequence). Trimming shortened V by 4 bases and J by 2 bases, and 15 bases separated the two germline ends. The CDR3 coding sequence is TGTGCCAGCAGTTCAAGACGGGCCCCTCGCAATCAGCCCCAGCATTTT. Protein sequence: CASSSRRAPRNQPQHF.

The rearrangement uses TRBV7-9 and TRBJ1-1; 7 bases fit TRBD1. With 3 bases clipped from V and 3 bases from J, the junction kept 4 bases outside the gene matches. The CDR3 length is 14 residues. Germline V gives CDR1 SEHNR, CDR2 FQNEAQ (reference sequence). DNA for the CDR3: TGTGCCAGCAGCTTCGGGACAGCGGACACTGAAGCTTTCTTT. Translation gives CASSFGTADTEAFF. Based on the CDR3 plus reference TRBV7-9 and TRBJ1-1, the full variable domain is DTGVSQNPRHKITKRGQNVTFRCDPISEHNRLYWYRQTLGQGPEFLTYFQNEAQLEKSRLLSDRFSAERPKGSFSTLEIQRTEQGDSAMYLCASSFGTADTEAFFGQGTRLTVV.

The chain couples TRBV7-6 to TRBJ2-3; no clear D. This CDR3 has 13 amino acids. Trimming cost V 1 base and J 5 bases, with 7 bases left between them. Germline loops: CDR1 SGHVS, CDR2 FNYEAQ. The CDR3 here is CASSLDRVDTQYF. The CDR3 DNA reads TGTGCCAGCAGCTTAGATCGCGTAGATACGCAGTATTTT.

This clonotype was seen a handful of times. The CDR3 is CASSLPSWGRGGYTF. The DNA for the CDR3 is TGTGCCAGCAGCTTGCCGTCGTGGGGGCGAGGGGGCTACACCTTC. V and J are TRBV5-6 and TRBJ1-2; D may be TRBD1 (6 bases). From germline, CDR1 is SGHDT and CDR2 YYEEEE. This CDR3 is built from 15 residues. Between the trimmed V and J ends, which lost 1 base and 8 bases, there was a span of 18 bases.

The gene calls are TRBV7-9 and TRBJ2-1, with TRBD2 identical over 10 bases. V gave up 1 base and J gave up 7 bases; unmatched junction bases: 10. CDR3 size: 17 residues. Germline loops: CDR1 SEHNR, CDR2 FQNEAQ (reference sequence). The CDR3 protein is CASSLGTLAGEKNEQFF. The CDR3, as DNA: TGTGCCAGCAGCTTAGGGACGCTAGCGGGGGAGAAAAATGAGCAGTTCTTC.

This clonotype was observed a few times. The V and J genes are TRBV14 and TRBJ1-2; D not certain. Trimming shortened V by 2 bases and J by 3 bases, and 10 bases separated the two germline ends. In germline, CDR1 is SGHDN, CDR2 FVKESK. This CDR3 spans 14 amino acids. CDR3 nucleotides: TGTGCCAGCAGCCAAACCCCGAGCTACTATGGCTACACCTTC. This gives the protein CASSQTPSYYGYTF.

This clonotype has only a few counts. In DNA, the CDR3 is TGTGCCAGCAGTCCCATGGGACAGAAGAACACTGAAGCTTTCTTT. This codes for CASSPMGQKNTEAFF. This rearrangement joins TRBV27 to TRBJ1-1; 7 bases fit TRBD1. This CDR3 is built from 15 residues. With V trimmed by 5 bases and J by 1 base, 7 bases remained unmatched. Germline CDR1 is MNHEY and CDR2 is SMNVEV (reference sequence).

The CDR3 DNA reads as TGTGCCAGCAGCCAAGCGGGTGGGACTGTAGCCAAAAACATTCAGTACTTC. Its translation is CASSQAGGTVAKNIQYF. The chain recombines TRBV7-2 with TRBJ2-4; possible D gene TRBD2, 6 bases. Trimming took off 5 bases at V and 0 bases at J, with 17 bases between the two ends. Per the germline V gene, CDR1 is SGHTA and CDR2 is FQGNSA. The CDR3 is 17 residues long. Using reference TRBV7-2 and TRBJ2-4 for the parts outside the CDR3, the full variable domain is GAGVSQSPSNKVTEKGKDVELRCDPISGHTALYWYRQSLGQGLEFLIYFQGNSAPDKSGLPSDRFSAERTGGSVSTLTIQRTQQEDSAVYLCASSQAGGTVAKNIQYFGAGTRLSVL.

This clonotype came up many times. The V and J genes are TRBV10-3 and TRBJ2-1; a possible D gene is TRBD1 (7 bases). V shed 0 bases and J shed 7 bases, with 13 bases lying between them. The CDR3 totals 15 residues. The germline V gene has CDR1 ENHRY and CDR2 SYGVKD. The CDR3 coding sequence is TGTGCCATCAGTGAGTCGCCCAGGGGGGCGAATGAGCAGTTCTTC. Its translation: CAISESPRGANEQFF.

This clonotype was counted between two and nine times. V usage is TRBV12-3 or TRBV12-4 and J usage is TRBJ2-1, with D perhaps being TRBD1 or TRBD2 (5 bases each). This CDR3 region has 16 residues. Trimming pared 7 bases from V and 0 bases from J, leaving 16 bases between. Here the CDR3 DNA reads TGTGCCAGCACCCCGGGACCCAGGAGCTCCTACAATGAGCAGTTCTTC. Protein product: CASTPGPRSSYNEQFF.

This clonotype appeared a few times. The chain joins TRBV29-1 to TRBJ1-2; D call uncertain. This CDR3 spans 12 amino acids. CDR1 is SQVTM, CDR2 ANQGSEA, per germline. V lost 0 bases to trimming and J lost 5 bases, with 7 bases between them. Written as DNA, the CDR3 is TGCAGCGTTGAAGAGACAACTTATGGCTACACCTTC. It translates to CSVEETTYGYTF.

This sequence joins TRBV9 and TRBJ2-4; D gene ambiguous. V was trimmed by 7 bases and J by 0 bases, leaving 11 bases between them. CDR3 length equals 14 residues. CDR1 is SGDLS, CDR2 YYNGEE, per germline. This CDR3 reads CASLANLAKNIQYF. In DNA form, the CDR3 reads TGTGCCAGCTTGGCGAATCTAGCCAAAAACATTCAGTACTTC. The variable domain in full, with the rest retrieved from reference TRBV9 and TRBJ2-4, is DSGVTQTPKHLITATGQRVTLRCSPRSGDLSVYWYQQSLDQGLQFLIQYYNGEERAKGNILERFSAQQFPDLHSELNLSSLELGDSALYFCASLANLAKNIQYFGAGTRLSVL.

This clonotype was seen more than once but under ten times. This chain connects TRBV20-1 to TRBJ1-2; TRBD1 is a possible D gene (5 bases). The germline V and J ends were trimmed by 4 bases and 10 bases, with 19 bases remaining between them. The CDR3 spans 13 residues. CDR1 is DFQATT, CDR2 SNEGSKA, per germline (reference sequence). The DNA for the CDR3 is TGCAGTGCTACCCCCCCGAGACAGAATGACTACACCTTC. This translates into CSATPPRQNDYTF.

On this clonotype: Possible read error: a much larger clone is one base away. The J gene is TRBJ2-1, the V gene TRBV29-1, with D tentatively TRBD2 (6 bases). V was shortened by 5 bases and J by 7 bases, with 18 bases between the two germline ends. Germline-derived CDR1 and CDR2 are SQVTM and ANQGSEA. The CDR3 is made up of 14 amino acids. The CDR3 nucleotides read TGCAGCGTTAGGGCTGGCGGGATAAAGAATGAGCAGTTCTTC. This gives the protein CSVRAGGIKNEQFF.

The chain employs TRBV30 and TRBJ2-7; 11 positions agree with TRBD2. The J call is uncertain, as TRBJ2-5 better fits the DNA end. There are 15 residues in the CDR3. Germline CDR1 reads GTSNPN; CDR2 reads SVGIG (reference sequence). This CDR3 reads CAWKKPSGGQETQYF. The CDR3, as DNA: TGTGCCTGGAAAAAACCTAGCGGGGGGCAAGAGACCCAGTACTTC.

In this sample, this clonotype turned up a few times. The CDR3 reads CASSQEVRDRGLYEQYF. The CDR3 coding sequence is TGCGCCAGCAGCCAAGAGGTCCGGGACAGGGGCCTATACGAGCAGTACTTC. The chain couples TRBV4-3 to TRBJ2-7; 10 bases fit TRBD1. The V gene's germline CDR1 is LGHNA and CDR2 YSLEER. This CDR3 spans 17 amino acids. V shed 0 bases, J shed 4 bases, and the junction held 9 bases outside the gene matches.

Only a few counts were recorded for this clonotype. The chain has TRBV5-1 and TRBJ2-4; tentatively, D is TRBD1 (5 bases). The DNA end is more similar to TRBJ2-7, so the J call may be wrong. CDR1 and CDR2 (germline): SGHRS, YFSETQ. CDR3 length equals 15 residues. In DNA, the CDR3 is TGCGCCAGCAGCTTTCGAACAGGTCCATCCTACGAGCAGTACTTC. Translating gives CASSFRTGPSYEQYF.

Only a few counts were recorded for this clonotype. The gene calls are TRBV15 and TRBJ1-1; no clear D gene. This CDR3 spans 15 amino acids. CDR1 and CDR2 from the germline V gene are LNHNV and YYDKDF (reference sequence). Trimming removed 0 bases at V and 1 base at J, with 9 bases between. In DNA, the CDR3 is TGTGCCACCAGCAGAGATCTCGGCGGGAACACTGAAGCTTTCTTT. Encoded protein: CATSRDLGGNTEAFF. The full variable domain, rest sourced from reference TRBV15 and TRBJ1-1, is DAMVIQNPRYQVTQFGKPVTLSCSQTLNHNVMYWYQQKSSQAPKLLFHYYDKDFNNEADTPDNFQSRRPNTSFCFLDIRSPGLGDTAMYLCATSRDLGGNTEAFFGQGTRLTVV.

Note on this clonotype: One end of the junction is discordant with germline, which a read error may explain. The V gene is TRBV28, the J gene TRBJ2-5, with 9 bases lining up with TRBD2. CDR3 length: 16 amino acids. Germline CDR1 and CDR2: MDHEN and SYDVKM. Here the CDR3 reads CASNRPPGLAPETRYF. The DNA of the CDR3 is TGTGCCAGCAATCGACCTCCGGGACTAGCCCCAGAGACCCGGTACTTC.